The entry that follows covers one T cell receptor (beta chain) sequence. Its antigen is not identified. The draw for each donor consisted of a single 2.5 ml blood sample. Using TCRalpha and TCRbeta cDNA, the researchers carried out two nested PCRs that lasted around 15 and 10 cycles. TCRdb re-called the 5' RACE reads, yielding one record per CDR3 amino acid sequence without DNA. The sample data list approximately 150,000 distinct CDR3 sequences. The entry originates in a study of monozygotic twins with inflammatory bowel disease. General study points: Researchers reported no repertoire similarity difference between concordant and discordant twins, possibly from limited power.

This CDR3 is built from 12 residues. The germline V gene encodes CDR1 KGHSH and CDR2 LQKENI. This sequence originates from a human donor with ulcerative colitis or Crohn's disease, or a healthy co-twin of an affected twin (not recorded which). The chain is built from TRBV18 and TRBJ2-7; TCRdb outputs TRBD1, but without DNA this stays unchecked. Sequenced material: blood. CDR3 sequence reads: CASSPGASEQYF.